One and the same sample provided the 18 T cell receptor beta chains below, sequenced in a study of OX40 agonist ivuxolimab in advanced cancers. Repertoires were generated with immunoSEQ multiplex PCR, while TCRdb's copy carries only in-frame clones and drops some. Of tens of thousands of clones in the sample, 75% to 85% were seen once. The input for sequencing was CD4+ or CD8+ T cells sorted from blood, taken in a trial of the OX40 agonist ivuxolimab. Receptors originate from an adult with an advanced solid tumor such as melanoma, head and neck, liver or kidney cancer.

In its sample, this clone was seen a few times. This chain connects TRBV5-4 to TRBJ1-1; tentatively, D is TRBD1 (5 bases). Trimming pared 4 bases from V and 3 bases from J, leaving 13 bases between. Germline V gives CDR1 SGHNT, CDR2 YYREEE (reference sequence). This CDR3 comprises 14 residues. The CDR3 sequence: CASSMYGTYTEAFF. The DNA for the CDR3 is TGTGCCAGCAGCATGTACGGGACCTACACTGAAGCTTTCTTT.

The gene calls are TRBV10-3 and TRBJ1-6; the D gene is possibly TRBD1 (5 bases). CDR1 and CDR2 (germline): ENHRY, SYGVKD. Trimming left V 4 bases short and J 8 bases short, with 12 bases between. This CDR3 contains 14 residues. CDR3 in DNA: TGTGCCATCAGTGCCCGGGACTCTGATTCACCCCTCCACTTT. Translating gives CAISARDSDSPLHF.

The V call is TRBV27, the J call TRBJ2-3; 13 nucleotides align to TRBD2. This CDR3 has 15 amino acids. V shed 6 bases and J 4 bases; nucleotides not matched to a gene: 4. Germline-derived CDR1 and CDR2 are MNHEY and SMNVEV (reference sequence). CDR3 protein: CASSSGLAGADTQYF. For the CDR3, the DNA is TGTGCCAGCAGCTCCGGACTAGCGGGAGCAGATACGCAGTATTTT.

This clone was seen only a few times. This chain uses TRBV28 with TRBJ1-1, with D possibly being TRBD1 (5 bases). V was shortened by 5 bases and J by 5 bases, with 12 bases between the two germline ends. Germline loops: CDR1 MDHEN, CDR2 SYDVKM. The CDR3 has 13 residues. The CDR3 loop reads CASSLPGGTEAFF. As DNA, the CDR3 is TGTGCCAGCAGTCTCCCGGGGGGGACTGAAGCTTTCTTT.

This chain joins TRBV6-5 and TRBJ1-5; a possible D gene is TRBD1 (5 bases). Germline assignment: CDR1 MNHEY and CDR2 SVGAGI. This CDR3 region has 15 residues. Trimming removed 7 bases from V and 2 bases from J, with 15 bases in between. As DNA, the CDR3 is TGTGCCAGCACCACAAACCGGGACCGCAATCAGCCCCAGCATTTT. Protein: CASTTNRDRNQPQHF.

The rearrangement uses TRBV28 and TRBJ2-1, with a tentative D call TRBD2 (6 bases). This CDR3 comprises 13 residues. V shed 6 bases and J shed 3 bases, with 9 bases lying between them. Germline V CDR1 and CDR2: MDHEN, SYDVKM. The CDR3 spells CASSLASYNEQFF. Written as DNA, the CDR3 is TGTGCCAGCAGCCTAGCGAGCTACAATGAGCAGTTCTTC.

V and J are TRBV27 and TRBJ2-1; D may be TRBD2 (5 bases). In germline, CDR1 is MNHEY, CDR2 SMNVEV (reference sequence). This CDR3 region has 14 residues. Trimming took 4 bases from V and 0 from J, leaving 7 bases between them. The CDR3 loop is CASSSDFSYNEQFF. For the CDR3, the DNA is TGTGCCAGCAGTTCGGACTTCTCCTACAATGAGCAGTTCTTC.

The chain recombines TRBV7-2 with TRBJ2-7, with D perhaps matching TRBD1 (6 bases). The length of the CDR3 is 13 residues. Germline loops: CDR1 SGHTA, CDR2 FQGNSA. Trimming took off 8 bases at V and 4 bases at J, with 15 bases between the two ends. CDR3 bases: TGTGCCAGCCGAGCAGGACAGTTTTACGAGCAGTACTTC. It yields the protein CASRAGQFYEQYF.

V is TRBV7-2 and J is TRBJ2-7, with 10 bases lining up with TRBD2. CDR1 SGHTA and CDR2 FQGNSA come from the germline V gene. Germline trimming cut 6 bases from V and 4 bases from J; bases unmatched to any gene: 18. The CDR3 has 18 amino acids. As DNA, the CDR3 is TGTGCCAGCAGAGGGCCCGGCCCCCCGGGACTAGCGATGTACGAGCAGTACTTC. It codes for CASRGPGPPGLAMYEQYF.

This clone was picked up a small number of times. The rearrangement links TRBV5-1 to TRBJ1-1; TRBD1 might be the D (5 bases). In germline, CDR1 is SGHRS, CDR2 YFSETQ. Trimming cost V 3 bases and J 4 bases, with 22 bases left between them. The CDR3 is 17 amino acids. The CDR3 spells CASSSLRGGGEGTEAFF. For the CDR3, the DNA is TGCGCCAGCAGCTCCCTCCGGGGTGGGGGAGAAGGCACTGAAGCTTTCTTT.

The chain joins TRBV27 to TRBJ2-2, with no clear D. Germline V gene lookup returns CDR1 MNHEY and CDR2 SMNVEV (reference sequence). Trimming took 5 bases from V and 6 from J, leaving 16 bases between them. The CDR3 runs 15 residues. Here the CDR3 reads CASSKRTIAPGELFF. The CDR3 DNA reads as TGTGCCAGCAGTAAACGGACCATAGCCCCCGGGGAGCTGTTTTTT.

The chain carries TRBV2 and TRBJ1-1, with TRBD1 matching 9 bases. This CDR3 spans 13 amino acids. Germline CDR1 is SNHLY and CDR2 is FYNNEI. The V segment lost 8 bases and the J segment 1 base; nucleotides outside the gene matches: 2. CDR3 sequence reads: CASEQGANTEAFF. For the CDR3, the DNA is TGTGCCAGCGAACAGGGGGCGAACACTGAAGCTTTCTTT.

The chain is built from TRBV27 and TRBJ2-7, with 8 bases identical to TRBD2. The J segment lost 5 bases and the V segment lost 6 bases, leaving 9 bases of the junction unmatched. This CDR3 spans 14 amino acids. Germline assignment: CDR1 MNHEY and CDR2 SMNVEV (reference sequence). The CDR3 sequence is CASRISGSNDEQYF. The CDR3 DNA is TGTGCCAGCAGGATAAGCGGGAGTAACGACGAGCAGTACTTC.

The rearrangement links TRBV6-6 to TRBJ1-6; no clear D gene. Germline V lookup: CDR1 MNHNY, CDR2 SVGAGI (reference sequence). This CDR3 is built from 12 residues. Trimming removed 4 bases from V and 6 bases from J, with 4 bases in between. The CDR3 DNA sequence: TGTGCCAGCAGTTCTTTTAATTCACCCCTCCACTTT. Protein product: CASSSFNSPLHF.

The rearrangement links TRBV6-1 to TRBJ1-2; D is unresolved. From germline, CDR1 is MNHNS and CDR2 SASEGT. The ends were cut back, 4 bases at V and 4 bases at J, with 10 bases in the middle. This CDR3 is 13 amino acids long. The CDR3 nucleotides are TGTGCCAGCAGTGTCGAGGAGGGCTATGGCTACACCTTC. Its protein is CASSVEEGYGYTF.

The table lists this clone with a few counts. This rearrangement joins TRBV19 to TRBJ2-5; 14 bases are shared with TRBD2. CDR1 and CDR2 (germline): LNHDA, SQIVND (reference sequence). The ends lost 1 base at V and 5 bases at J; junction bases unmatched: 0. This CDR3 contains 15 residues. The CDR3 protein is CASSIGLAGGETQYF. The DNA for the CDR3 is TGTGCCAGTAGTATAGGACTAGCGGGAGGGGAGACCCAGTACTTC. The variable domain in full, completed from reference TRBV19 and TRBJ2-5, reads DGGITQSPKYLFRKEGQNVTLSCEQNLNHDAMYWYRQDPGQGLRLIYYSQIVNDFQKGDIAEGYSVSREKKESFPLTVTSAQKNPTAFYLCASSIGLAGGETQYFGPGTRLLVL.

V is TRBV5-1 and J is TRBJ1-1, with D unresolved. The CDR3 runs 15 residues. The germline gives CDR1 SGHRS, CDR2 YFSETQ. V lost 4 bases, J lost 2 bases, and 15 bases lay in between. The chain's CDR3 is CASSPVGGLNTEAFF. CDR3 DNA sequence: TGCGCCAGCAGCCCGGTGGGAGGCCTAAACACTGAAGCTTTCTTT. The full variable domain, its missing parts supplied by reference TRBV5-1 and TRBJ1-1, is KAGVTQTPRYLIKTRGQQVTLSCSPISGHRSVSWYQQTPGQGLQFLFEYFSETQRNKGNFPGRFSGRQFSNSRSEMNVSTLELGDSALYLCASSPVGGLNTEAFFGQGTRLTVV.

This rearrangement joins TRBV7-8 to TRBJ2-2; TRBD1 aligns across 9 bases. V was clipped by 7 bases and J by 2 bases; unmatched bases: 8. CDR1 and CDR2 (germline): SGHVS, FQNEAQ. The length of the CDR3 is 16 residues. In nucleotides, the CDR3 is TGTGCCAGCACCCCAGGGACAGGGATAAACACCGGGGAGCTGTTTTTT. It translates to CASTPGTGINTGELFF.